This T cell receptor beta chain came from a study of Graves' ophthalmopathy and Graves' hyperthyroidism. About the research overall: If no ophthalmopathy appeared within 18 months of follow-up, hyperthyroidism was termed stable.

Study outcomes and limitations: Thyroid clonotypes that were expanded above 0.001 frequency mostly also appeared in blood.

From RNA, the CDR3 regions of TCR beta chains were amplified and sequenced. Investigators did first-round RT-PCR with HTBI primers, then second-round multiplex PCR. MiXCR, applied by TCRdb to the multiplex PCR reads, yields one record per CDR3 protein. The repertoire holds about 1.2 million distinct CDR3 sequences, about 35% seen once, with approximately 10% in the top ten. This clonotype has just a few counts. Its antigen remains unidentified. CDR3 length: 19 residues. The V segment lost 5 bases and the J segment 0 bases; nucleotides outside the gene matches: 15. Germline loops: CDR1 LNHNV, CDR2 YYDKDF (reference sequence).

Source material: peripheral blood or thyroid tissue (not recorded which). The receptor comes from an adult man with Graves' hyperthyroidism. The chain links TRBV15 to TRBJ1-1; 10 bases line up with TRBD1. In DNA, the CDR3 is TGTGCCACCAGCGTAACGAGGGGGCGACAGGGGGCGTTGAACACTGAAGCTTTCTTT. Translated: CATSVTRGRQGALNTEAFF.